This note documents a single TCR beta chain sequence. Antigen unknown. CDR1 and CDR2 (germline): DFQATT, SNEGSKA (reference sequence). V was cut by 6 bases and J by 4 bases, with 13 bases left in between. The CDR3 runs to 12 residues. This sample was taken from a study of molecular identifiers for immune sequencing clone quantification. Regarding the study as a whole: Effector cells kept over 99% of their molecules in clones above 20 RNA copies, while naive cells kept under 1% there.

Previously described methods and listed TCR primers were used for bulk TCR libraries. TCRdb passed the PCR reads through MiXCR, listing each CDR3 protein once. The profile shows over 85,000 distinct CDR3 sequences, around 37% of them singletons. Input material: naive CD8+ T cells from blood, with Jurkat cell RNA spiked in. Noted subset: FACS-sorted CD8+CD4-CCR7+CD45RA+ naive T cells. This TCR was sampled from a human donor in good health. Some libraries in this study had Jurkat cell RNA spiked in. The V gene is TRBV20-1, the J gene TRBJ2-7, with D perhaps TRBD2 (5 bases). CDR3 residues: CSAPTGGYEQYF. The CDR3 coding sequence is TGCAGTGCCCCTACGGGCGGGTACGAGCAGTACTTC.